Listed below are T cell receptor beta chains from one sample, sequenced in a study of T cells in Graves' hyperthyroidism and ophthalmopathy. TCRdb processed the multiplex PCR reads anew with MiXCR; each CDR3 protein has one entry. Of approximately 150,000 distinct CDR3 sequences in the sample, 9.4% were seen once. Sequenced sample: blood. Source of these receptors: a woman aged 18-29 years with Graves' hyperthyroidism that later progressed to Graves' ophthalmopathy. Each CDR3 is given with its conserved first and last residue. The order of the fields is J gene, D gene, V gene, clone size, CDR3 DNA, CDR3 protein. D genes are given only for firm matches. Clone size is shown for a subset of rows, as once, few, many or a class of expanded clone.

TRBJ2-2 - TRBV5-8 few TGTGCCAGCAGCGTCTTCACCGGGGAGCTGTTTTTT CASSVFTGELFF
TRBJ1-5 - TRBV2 many TGTGCCAGCAGTGAGAGGCAGGCAGTAAATCAGCCCCAGCATTTT CASSERQAVNQPQHF
TRBJ2-7 TRBD2 TRBV19 - TGTGCCAGTAGCATAGCGGGGGTTTCCTACGAGCAGTACTTC CASSIAGVSYEQYF
TRBJ2-5 - TRBV24-1 few TGTGCCACCAGTCGGGGAGGTGGTGAGACCCAGTACTTC CATSRGGGETQYF
TRBJ2-3 - TRBV7-2 many TGTGCCAGCAGCTGGGCGGGAAACCCCACAGATACGCAGTATTTT CASSWAGNPTDTQYF
TRBJ2-2 TRBD1 TRBV28 - TGTGCCAGCAGTTTACCACAGGGGGCTGAATCGTATGAAACCGGGGAGCTGTTTTTT CASSLPQGAESYETGELFF
TRBJ2-7 - TRBV18 many TGTGCCAGCTCACCACTGCCCCCCCCCAGGGGTAGGTACGAGCAGTACTTC CASSPLPPPRGRYEQYF
TRBJ1-4 - TRBV10-3 few TGTGCCATCAGTGAGTCCGCGGAAAAACTGTTTTTT CAISESAEKLFF
TRBJ2-7 - TRBV27 - TGTGCCAGCAGTTTGGCAGCCTCCTACGAGCAGTACTTC CASSLAASYEQYF
TRBJ1-3 - TRBV19 few TGTGCCAGTAGTGAAAAAGGAGTTCGCTCTGGAAACACCATATATTTT CASSEKGVRSGNTIYF
TRBJ1-2 - TRBV20-1 - TGCAGTGCTAGAGATCGCTCGGACCCTGGCTATGGCTACACCTTC CSARDRSDPGYGYTF
TRBJ2-3 - TRBV11-2 many TGTGCCAGCAGCTCTCGGGTGAGGGACGCAGATACGCAGTATTTT CASSSRVRDADTQYF
TRBJ1-1 TRBD1 TRBV28 many TGTGCCAGCAGTCCCGGGACAGGGGTGGACACTGAAGCTTTCTTT CASSPGTGVDTEAFF
TRBJ2-1 TRBD2 TRBV5-6 once TGTGCCAGCAGCAAGGGACTAGCGGGGGCCTACAATGAGCAGTTCTTC CASSKGLAGAYNEQFF
TRBJ1-1 TRBD1 TRBV9 many TGTGCCAGCAGCGTATCAGGGGGCAGAGTGGCTTTCTTT CASSVSGGRVAFF
TRBJ2-3 - TRBV19 few TGTGCCAGTAGCATAAATTCTTACCGACTAGACACAGATACGCAGTATTTT CASSINSYRLDTDTQYF
TRBJ2-7 - TRBV7-6 many TGTGCCAGCAGCTTAGCGCCCACCTCCTACGAGCAGTACTTC CASSLAPTSYEQYF
TRBJ1-2 - TRBV7-2 many TGTGCCAGCAGCTTAGTCGGTGTTAACTATGGCTACACCTTC CASSLVGVNYGYTF
TRBJ2-1 - TRBV15 many TGTGCCACCAGCGAGTCTCACAATGAGCAGTTCTTC CATSESHNEQFF
TRBJ2-7 TRBD1 TRBV12-3/TRBV12-4 many TGTGCCAGCAGTACATACTCCGGGACAGGGGGCTACGAGCAGTACTTC CASSTYSGTGGYEQYF
TRBJ2-5 - TRBV3-1 many TGTGCCAGCAGCCAACGCACGGGGGTGCGTGAGACCCAGTACTTC CASSQRTGVRETQYF
TRBJ1-1 - TRBV12-3/TRBV12-4 many TGTGCCAGCAGGATCTCCCAGGCGATGAACACTGAAGCTTTCTTT CASRISQAMNTEAFF
TRBJ1-1 - TRBV28 many TGTGCCAGCTGGGGGGGTTGGGACACTGAAGCTTTCTTT CASWGGWDTEAFF
TRBJ2-7 - TRBV5-6 - TGTGCCAGCAGCTTGCACCCCTACGAGCAGTACTTC CASSLHPYEQYF
TRBJ1-1 - TRBV28 many TGTGCCAGCAGCGGGAACACTGAAGCTTTCTTT CASSGNTEAFF
TRBJ2-1 - TRBV4-1 few TGCGCCAGCAGCCAAGCTCAGGGCGAGCAGTTCTTC CASSQAQGEQFF
TRBJ2-5 TRBD2 TRBV6-5 - TGTGCCAGCAGTTACGGGGCGGGGGACTCTAGAACCCAGTACTTC CASSYGAGDSRTQYF
TRBJ1-2 - TRBV6-2/TRBV6-3 - TGTGCCAGCAGTTACGACAGGAATTATGGCTACACCTTC CASSYDRNYGYTF
TRBJ2-5 TRBD1 TRBV27 few TGTGCCAGCAGTTACGAGCCGGGACAGTTCCAAGAGACCCAGTACTTC CASSYEPGQFQETQYF
TRBJ1-2 - TRBV28 many TGTGCCAGCAGAGGGGACCCATCTGAGGGCTACACCTTC CASRGDPSEGYTF
TRBJ1-3 - TRBV10-3 - TGTGCCATCAGTGAGGCCGACTCTGGAAACACCATATATTTT CAISEADSGNTIYF
TRBJ1-3 TRBD1 TRBV11-1 many TGTGCCAGCAGCCAGGGACAGCCCTCTGGAAACACCATATATTTT CASSQGQPSGNTIYF
TRBJ1-3 - TRBV30 few TGTGCCTGGGGAATTGGACAGTACTCTGGAAACACCATATATTTT CAWGIGQYSGNTIYF
TRBJ2-3 - TRBV27 many TGTGCCAGCAGTTTAAGGGACAGCACAGATACGCAGTATTTT CASSLRDSTDTQYF
TRBJ2-3 - TRBV15 few TGTGCCACCAGCCGAAAGGAAAGGAGCACAGATACGCAGTATTTT CATSRKERSTDTQYF
TRBJ1-4 TRBD1 TRBV19 few TGTGCCAGTAGCCTGCAGGGACAGGGAGGAGACAAACTGTTTTTT CASSLQGQGGDKLFF
TRBJ2-7 TRBD2 TRBV15 many TGTGCCACCAGCAGAGATATTCGTGCTAGCGGGAGGGACGAGCAGTACTTC CATSRDIRASGRDEQYF
TRBJ1-1 - TRBV2 many TGTGCCAGCAGGATGACACCTAGTCCTGAAGCTTTCTTT CASRMTPSPEAFF
TRBJ2-7 TRBD2 TRBV28 - TGTGCCAGCAGTTTAGGGGGACTAGCGGAATACGAGCAGTACTTC CASSLGGLAEYEQYF
TRBJ2-1 - TRBV3-1 many TGTGCCAGCAGCCAAGTGCCGGGACACCACGAGCAGTTCTTC CASSQVPGHHEQFF
TRBJ2-3 - TRBV27 many TGTGCCAGCAGTTGTGGCAGGGACACAGATACGCAGTATTTT CASSCGRDTDTQYF
TRBJ1-1 - TRBV4-1 - TGCGCCAGCAGCCAAGTGACTTTCAACACTGAAGCTTTCTTT CASSQVTFNTEAFF
TRBJ1-1 - TRBV7-9 many TGTGCCAGCAGTCCAAGCAGACGTTGGGACGCTGAAGCTTTCTTT CASSPSRRWDAEAFF
TRBJ1-2 TRBD1 TRBV6-6 - TGTGCCAGCAGCCGACAGGGGGCGGATGGCTACACCTTC CASSRQGADGYTF
TRBJ2-4 - TRBV7-9 - TGTGCCAGCAGCTTAGAGGTGACGGCCTCTCCGTACTTC CASSLEVTASPYF
TRBJ1-2 - TRBV20-1 - TGCAGTGCTAGAGAGGGGGCAGGGAGCGGCTACACCTTC CSAREGAGSGYTF
TRBJ2-2 TRBD2 TRBV7-2 many TGTGCCAGCGGGGGGGGGAGGGGCAACGGGGAGCTGTTTTTT CASGGGRGNGELFF
TRBJ2-3 TRBD2 TRBV24-1 many TGTGCCACCAGTGATCGTGCCCCGGGACTAGCCCCAGATACGCAGTATTTT CATSDRAPGLAPDTQYF
TRBJ2-1 TRBD1 TRBV9 few TGTGCCAGCAGCCGGACAGGGGGCAACGATGAGCAGTTCTTC CASSRTGGNDEQFF
TRBJ1-1 - TRBV12-3/TRBV12-4 many TGTGCCAGCAGTTTAGGGGGCCACACTGAAGCTTTCTTT CASSLGGHTEAFF
TRBJ1-2 TRBD1 TRBV29-1 many TGCAGCGCTTTGACAGGGGCTAACTATGGCTACACCTTC CSALTGANYGYTF
TRBJ2-5 - TRBV15 few TGTGCCACCAGCCCCCGGCTCTCAGAGACCCAGTACTTC CATSPRLSETQYF
TRBJ2-7 - TRBV28 many TGTGCCAGCAACCAAAGAGGCGCGGGGAGGTACGAGCAGTACTTC CASNQRGAGRYEQYF
TRBJ1-5 TRBD1 TRBV30 many TGTGCCTGGGCTGGACAGGGAAATCAGCCCCAGCATTTT CAWAGQGNQPQHF
TRBJ1-4 TRBD1 TRBV6-1 many TGTGCCAGCGGGACAGGGGAAGAAAAACTGTTTTTT CASGTGEEKLFF
TRBJ2-5 - TRBV3-1 many TGTGCCAGCAGCCAAAAGGGGACCGTCCAGTACTTC CASSQKGTVQYF
TRBJ1-1 TRBD1 TRBV7-7 many TGTGCTAGCAGCCCGGGACAGGGAACTGAAGCTTTCTTT CASSPGQGTEAFF
TRBJ1-6 TRBD1 TRBV6-1 many TGTGCCAGCAGTTCCCAGACAGGGGCCAATTCACCCCTCCACTTT CASSSQTGANSPLHF